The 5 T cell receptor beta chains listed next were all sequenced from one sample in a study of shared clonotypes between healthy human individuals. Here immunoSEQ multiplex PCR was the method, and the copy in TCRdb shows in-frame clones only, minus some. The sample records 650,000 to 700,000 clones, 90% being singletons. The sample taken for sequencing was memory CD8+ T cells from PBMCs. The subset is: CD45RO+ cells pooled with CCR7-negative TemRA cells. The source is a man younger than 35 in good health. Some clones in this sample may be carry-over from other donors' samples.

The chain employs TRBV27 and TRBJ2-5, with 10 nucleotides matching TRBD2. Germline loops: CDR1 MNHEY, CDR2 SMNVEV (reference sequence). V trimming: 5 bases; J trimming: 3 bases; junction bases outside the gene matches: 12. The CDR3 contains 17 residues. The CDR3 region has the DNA TGTGCCAGCAGTCCAACCTTACGAGCGGGAGGGGAAGAGACCCAGTACTTC. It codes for CASSPTLRAGGEETQYF.

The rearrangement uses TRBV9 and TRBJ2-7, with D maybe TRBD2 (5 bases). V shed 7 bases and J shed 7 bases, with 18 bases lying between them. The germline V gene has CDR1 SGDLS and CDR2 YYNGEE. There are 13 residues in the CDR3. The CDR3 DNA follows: TGTGCCAGCTCGATATCCGGTTCGGGGGAGCAGTACTTC. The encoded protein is CASSISGSGEQYF.

CDR3 bases: TGTGCCAGCAGCTTCCACAGCGGAGGAAACACCGGGGAGCTGTTTTTT. Protein: CASSFHSGGNTGELFF. V usage is TRBV7-2 and J usage is TRBJ2-2; a weak D match, TRBD2 (5 bases). V was clipped by 3 bases and J by 2 bases, with 13 bases between them. CDR1 is SGHTA and CDR2 is FQGNSA in the germline V gene. This CDR3 has 16 amino acids.

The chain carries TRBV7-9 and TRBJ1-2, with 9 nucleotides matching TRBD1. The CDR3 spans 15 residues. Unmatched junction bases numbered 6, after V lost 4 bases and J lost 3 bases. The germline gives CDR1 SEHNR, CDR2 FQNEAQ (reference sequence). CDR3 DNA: TGTGCCAGCAGCTCCGGGACAGGGAAGGACTATGGCTACACCTTC. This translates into CASSSGTGKDYGYTF.

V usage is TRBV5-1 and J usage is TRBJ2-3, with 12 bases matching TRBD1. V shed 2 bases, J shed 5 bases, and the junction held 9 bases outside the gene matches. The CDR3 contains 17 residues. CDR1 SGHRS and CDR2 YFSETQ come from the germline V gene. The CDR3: CASSFTVRDRGLDTQYF. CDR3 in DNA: TGCGCCAGCAGCTTTACCGTGAGGGACAGGGGGCTAGATACGCAGTATTTT.